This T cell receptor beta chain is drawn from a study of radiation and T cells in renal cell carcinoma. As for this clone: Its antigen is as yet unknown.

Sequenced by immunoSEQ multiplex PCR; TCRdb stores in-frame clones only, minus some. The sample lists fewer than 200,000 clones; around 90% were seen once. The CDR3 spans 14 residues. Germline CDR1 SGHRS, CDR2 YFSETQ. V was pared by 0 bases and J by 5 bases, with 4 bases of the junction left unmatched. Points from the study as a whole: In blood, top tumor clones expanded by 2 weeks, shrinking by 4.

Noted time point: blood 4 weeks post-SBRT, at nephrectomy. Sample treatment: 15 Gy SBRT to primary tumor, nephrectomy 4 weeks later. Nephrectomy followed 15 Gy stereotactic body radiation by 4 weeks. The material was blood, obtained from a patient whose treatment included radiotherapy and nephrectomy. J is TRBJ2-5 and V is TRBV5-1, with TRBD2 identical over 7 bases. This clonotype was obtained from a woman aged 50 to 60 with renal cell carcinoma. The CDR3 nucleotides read TGCGCCAGCAGCTTGGGAACTAGCGAGGAGACCCAGTACTTC. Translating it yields CASSLGTSEETQYF.